This T cell receptor (beta chain) was sequenced during a study of technical replicates of blood from a handful of donors. The repertoire was sequenced with immunoSEQ multiplex PCR; TCRdb's copy has only in-frame clones and lacks some. The sample lists around 13,000 clones, 65% to 90% occurring once. This sequence was found in a human donor in good health. Sequenced material: PBMCs.

CDR3 DNA sequence: TGCGCCAGCAGCTACGGACTAGCGGGTACAGATACGCAGTATTTT. The encoded protein is CASSYGLAGTDTQYF. The chain has TRBV5-1 and TRBJ2-3, with TRBD2 identical over 11 bases. V was pared by 3 bases and J by 3 bases, with 3 bases of the junction left unmatched. The CDR3 runs 15 residues. In germline, CDR1 is SGHRS, CDR2 YFSETQ.